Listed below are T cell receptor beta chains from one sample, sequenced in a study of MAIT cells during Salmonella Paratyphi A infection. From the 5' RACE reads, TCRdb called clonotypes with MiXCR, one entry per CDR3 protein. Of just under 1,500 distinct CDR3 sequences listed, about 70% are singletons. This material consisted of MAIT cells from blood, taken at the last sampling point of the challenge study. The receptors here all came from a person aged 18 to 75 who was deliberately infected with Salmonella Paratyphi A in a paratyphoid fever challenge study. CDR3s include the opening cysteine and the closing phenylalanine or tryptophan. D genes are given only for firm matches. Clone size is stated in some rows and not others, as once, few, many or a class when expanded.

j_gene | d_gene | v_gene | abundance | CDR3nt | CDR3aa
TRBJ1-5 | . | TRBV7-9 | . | TGTGCCAGCTCGGTCGGGGGACAGCCCCAGCATTTT | CASSVGGQPQHF
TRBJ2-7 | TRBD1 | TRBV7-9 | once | TGTGCCAGCAGCCCTCGCGGGACAGGGGTGTACGAGCAGTACTTC | CASSPRGTGVYEQYF
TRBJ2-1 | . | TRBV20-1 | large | TGCAGTGCTCCCCTCGGGGTGGAGCCCTATGAGCAGTTCTTC | CSAPLGVEPYEQFF
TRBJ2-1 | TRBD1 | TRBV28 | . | TGTGCCAGCGGAATAACCACAGGGGGCTCGAATGAGCAGTTCTTC | CASGITTGGSNEQFF
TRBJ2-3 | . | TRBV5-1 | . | TGTGCCAGCAGCAAAAGCACCAGGCGAGGCACAGATACGCAGTATTTT | CASSKSTRRGTDTQYF
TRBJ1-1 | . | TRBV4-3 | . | TGCGACAGAAGCAGGAACATGGAGGTCACTGAAGCTTTCTTT | CDRSRNMEVTEAFF
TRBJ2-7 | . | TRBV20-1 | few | TGCAGTGCTAGGGGGCAGACCGACTACGAGCAGTACTTC | CSARGQTDYEQYF
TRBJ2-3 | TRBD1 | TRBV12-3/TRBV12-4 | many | TGTGCCAGCAGTTTTCTTATCGGGGACAGCGGCACAGATACGCAGTATTTT | CASSFLIGDSGTDTQYF
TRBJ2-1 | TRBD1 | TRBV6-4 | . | TGTGCCAGCAGCCAAGGGAAGGGACAGGGTTCATCCGAGCAGTTCTTC | CASSQGKGQGSSEQFF
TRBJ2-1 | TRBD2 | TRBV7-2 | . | TGTGCCAGCAGCCGAGGGACTAGCGCCTACAATGAGCAGTTCTTC | CASSRGTSAYNEQFF
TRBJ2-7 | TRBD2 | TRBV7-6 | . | TGTGCTAGCAGCTTTCGACTAGCGGTCGGGGAGCAGTACTTC | CASSFRLAVGEQYF
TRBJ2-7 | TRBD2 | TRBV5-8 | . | TGTGCCAGCAGCTATACTAGCGGGTCCACCTACGAGCAGTACTTC | CASSYTSGSTYEQYF
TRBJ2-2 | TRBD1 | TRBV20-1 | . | TGCAGTGCCGGGACAGGGGACACCGGGGAGCTGTTTTTT | CSAGTGDTGELFF
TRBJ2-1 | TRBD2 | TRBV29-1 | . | TGCAGCGTCGTTCGGGACTATAACTACAATGAGCAGTTCTTC | CSVVRDYNYNEQFF
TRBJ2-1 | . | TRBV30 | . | TGTGCCTGGAGTCGGGACGAGCAGTTCTTC | CAWSRDEQFF
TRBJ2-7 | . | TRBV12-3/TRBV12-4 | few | TGTGCCAGCAGTAGGAGCGCCTACGAGCAGTACTTC | CASSRSAYEQYF
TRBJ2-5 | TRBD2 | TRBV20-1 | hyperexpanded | TGCAGTGCTAGAGATGGGGGGGGCCAAGAGACCCAGTACTTC | CSARDGGGQETQYF
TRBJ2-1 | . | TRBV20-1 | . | TGCAGTGCTAGCGGAACTACATCCTACAATGAGCAGTTCTTC | CSASGTTSYNEQFF